The 3 T cell receptor beta chains below come from one sample, sequenced in a study of cytomegalovirus exposure and HLA in healthy donors. The PCR employed 60 Vbeta primers together with 13 Jbeta primers. The method was immunoSEQ multiplex PCR; TCRdb's version includes in-frame clones alone and lacks a portion of them. The table has around 200,000 clones, roughly 80% seen once. Sequencing input: PBMCs. These receptors were collected from a man aged 40-55 years in good health and CMV-seronegative.

The CDR3 sequence: CASTRDSYSNQPQHF. The DNA of the CDR3 is TGTGCCAGTACACGGGATTCTTATAGCAATCAGCCCCAGCATTTT. This rearrangement joins TRBV19 to TRBJ1-5; D uncertain. V was clipped by 7 bases and J by 0 bases, with 13 bases between them. This CDR3 has 15 residues. The germline V gene has CDR1 LNHDA and CDR2 SQIVND (reference sequence).

This rearrangement joins TRBV5-1 to TRBJ2-1, with a weak D call TRBD1 (6 bases). The CDR3 is made up of 19 amino acids. Germline CDR1 SGHRS, CDR2 YFSETQ. The V end lost 1 base, the J end lost 1 base, and 21 bases lay between the germline ends. The CDR3 coding sequence is TGCGCCAGCAGCTTGTTTGACAGGTATAGGGGCAGTTCCTACAATGAGCAGTTCTTC. This sequence encodes CASSLFDRYRGSSYNEQFF.

V gene TRBV18 combines with J gene TRBJ2-1; D ambiguous. The CDR3 consists of 12 residues. Germline V lookup: CDR1 KGHSH, CDR2 LQKENI. Between the trimmed V and J ends, which lost 4 bases and 4 bases, there was a span of 5 bases. In nucleotides, the CDR3 is TGTGCCAGCTCACTCCAGTACAATGAGCAGTTCTTC. Its protein is CASSLQYNEQFF.